This T cell receptor beta chain originates from a study of T cell responses to AZD1222 COVID-19 vaccine. About the study: Some second doses came at about 4 weeks and others at about 12 weeks; these were pooled. Study-wide results and caveats: Samples come after the peak T cell response, not at day 14. With dominance at 160-218 and 743-854, vaccine-associated CD4 TCRs spanned spike. Unmutated variant regions are reportedly the target of nearly half of TCRs that are spike-specific.

In the case of this clone: Its antigen is not known.

CDR1 and CDR2 from the germline V gene are MGHRA and YSYEKL. CDR3 length: 15 amino acids. V was clipped by 2 bases and J by 4 bases; unmatched bases: 2. Produced via immunoSEQ multiplex PCR; TCRdb's table is partial and in-frame only. The table has over 100,000 clones, 75% to 90% seen once. The chain is built from TRBV4-1 and TRBJ1-2; 12 nucleotides agree with TRBD1. This clonotype was sampled from an adult in good health. Specimen: peripheral blood, collected on day 0 of AZD1222 vaccination. CDR3 nucleotides: TGCGCCAGCAGCCAACCGGGACAGGGGGCCTATGGCTACACCTTC. Protein sequence: CASSQPGQGAYGYTF.